The T cell receptor beta chain described here comes from a study of blood T cell repertoires in COVID-19. Study context: In each case, the material was cDNA or gDNA derived from T cells, B-cell-depleted T cells, or PBMCs.

Looked up from germline, CDR1 is SEHNR and CDR2 is FQNEAQ (reference sequence). This CDR3 has 13 amino acids. V was shortened by 0 bases and J by 8 bases, with 10 bases between the two germline ends. Recovered Cohort 3 donors showed two negative PCRs, clearance, or symptom resolution. TCRdb's copy holds only in-frame clones and misses some; the assay was immunoSEQ multiplex PCR. Here the sample spans almost 65,000 clones, around nine tenths being singletons. This sequence was found in a middle-aged woman who had recovered from COVID-19. The rearrangement uses TRBV7-9 and TRBJ1-2; no firm D call. The sequenced sample consisted of PBMCs or T cells enriched from blood (not recorded which). The CDR3 bases are TGTGCCAGCAGCTTAGCGTTGAGTAGAGGCTACACCTTC. This encodes CASSLALSRGYTF.